This T cell receptor (beta chain) was observed in a study of blood T cell repertoires in COVID-19. About the study: The cDNA or gDNA used as material had been derived from T cells, B-cell-depleted T cells, or PBMCs.

Trimming removed 6 bases at V and 1 base at J, with 24 bases between. The CDR3 runs to 18 residues. The germline V gene has CDR1 LNHDA and CDR2 SQIVND (reference sequence). Method: immunoSEQ multiplex PCR; TCRdb's copy keeps in-frame clones and lacks some. The sample consists of about 330,000 clones, around nine tenths of them appearing once. Sequencing used PBMCs or T cells enriched from blood (not recorded which). This TCR was sampled from a young man who had recovered from COVID-19. V usage is TRBV19 and J usage is TRBJ1-1, with TRBD1 as a possible D gene (6 bases). The CDR3: CASSTRWAGAWRNTEAFF. The CDR3, as DNA: TGTGCCAGTAGCACTAGGTGGGCAGGGGCATGGAGGAACACTGAAGCTTTCTTT. Full variable domain (missing parts from reference TRBV19 and TRBJ1-1): DGGITQSPKYLFRKEGQNVTLSCEQNLNHDAMYWYRQDPGQGLRLIYYSQIVNDFQKGDIAEGYSVSREKKESFPLTVTSAQKNPTAFYLCASSTRWAGAWRNTEAFFGQGTRLTVV.